This passage covers 25 T cell receptor beta chains from one sample sequenced in a study of cytomegalovirus exposure and HLA in healthy donors. This PCR relied on a set of 60 Vbeta primers and 13 Jbeta primers. The method was immunoSEQ multiplex PCR; TCRdb's version includes in-frame clones alone and lacks a portion of them. The table lists approximately 130,000 clones, roughly 85% of them singletons. Sequencing input: PBMCs. The receptors come from a middle-aged man in good health and CMV-seronegative.

The chain uses TRBV30 and TRBJ2-4; D gene unclear. The CDR3 length is 14 residues. Trimming removed 3 bases from V and 0 bases from J, with 9 bases in between. Germline-derived CDR1 and CDR2 are GTSNPN and SVGIG (reference sequence). This CDR3 is CAWSQVGAKNIQYF. The CDR3 nucleotides are TGTGCCTGGAGCCAGGTAGGAGCCAAAAACATTCAGTACTTC.

The gene calls are TRBV6-6 and TRBJ2-7, with 12 bases lining up with TRBD2. V lost 5 bases and J lost 6; bases outside the gene matches: 8. Germline CDR1 is MNHNY and CDR2 is SVGAGI (reference sequence). The CDR3 consists of 15 residues. CDR3 sequence reads: CASSPSTSGRTEQYF. CDR3 nucleotides: TGTGCCAGCAGTCCTTCGACTAGCGGGAGAACCGAGCAGTACTTC.

The genes are TRBV19 and TRBJ2-2; no reliable D call. This CDR3 comprises 12 residues. The germline V and J ends were trimmed by 5 bases and 7 bases, with 8 bases remaining between them. From germline, CDR1 is LNHDA and CDR2 SQIVND (reference sequence). CDR3 sequence reads: CASSHGGGELFF. The DNA for the CDR3 is TGTGCCAGTAGTCACGGTGGCGGGGAGCTGTTTTTT.

The genes are TRBV6-6 and TRBJ2-5, with D possibly matching TRBD1 (6 bases). This CDR3 spans 13 amino acids. The germline V gene has CDR1 MNHNY and CDR2 SVGAGI (reference sequence). Trimming shortened V by 6 bases and J by 2 bases, and 10 bases separated the two germline ends. The CDR3 DNA follows: TGTGCCAGCAGGGACAGAAGACAAGAGACCCAGTACTTC. Its translation: CASRDRRQETQYF.

Written as DNA, the CDR3 is TGTGCCAGCAGCGTACAGGGACAGGCCTCCTACGAGCAGTACTTC. This gives the protein CASSVQGQASYEQYF. The chain recombines TRBV9 with TRBJ2-7; 8 bases match TRBD1. J was trimmed by 0 bases and V by 1 base; bases with no gene match: 3. The CDR3 is 15 amino acids. The V gene's germline CDR1 is SGDLS and CDR2 YYNGEE. The full variable domain, completed using reference TRBV9 and TRBJ2-7, is DSGVTQTPKHLITATGQRVTLRCSPRSGDLSVYWYQQSLDQGLQFLIQYYNGEERAKGNILERFSAQQFPDLHSELNLSSLELGDSALYFCASSVQGQASYEQYFGPGTRLTVT.

The gene calls are TRBV7-2 and TRBJ2-5, with 9 bases matching TRBD2. Per the germline V gene, CDR1 is SGHTA and CDR2 is FQGNSA. V trimming: 6 bases; J trimming: 7 bases; junction bases outside the gene matches: 18. The CDR3 has 17 amino acids. The CDR3 loop reads CASRSGTESGGFGTQYF. Here the CDR3 DNA reads TGTGCCAGCAGATCCGGGACAGAGAGCGGGGGGTTCGGGACCCAGTACTTC.

The chain links TRBV19 to TRBJ1-1, with D perhaps TRBD1 (6 bases). The V end lost 7 bases, the J end lost 1 base, and 13 bases lay between the germline ends. Looked up from germline, CDR1 is LNHDA and CDR2 is SQIVND (reference sequence). The CDR3 sequence is 14 residues long. CDR3: CASKRWGQNTEAFF. Here the CDR3 DNA reads TGTGCCAGTAAAAGGTGGGGGCAGAACACTGAAGCTTTCTTT.

The genes are TRBV10-3 and TRBJ2-1; D is possibly TRBD1 (5 bases). The CDR3 extends over 14 amino acids. V dropped 8 bases and J dropped 2 bases, with 13 bases sitting between them. Germline V gives CDR1 ENHRY, CDR2 SYGVKD. CDR3 amino acids: CAIPTVTTYNEQFF. DNA of the CDR3: TGTGCCATCCCGACAGTAACTACCTACAATGAGCAGTTCTTC.

V and J are TRBV29-1 and TRBJ2-4, with 9 bases aligning to TRBD1. The CDR3 is 13 residues long. In germline, CDR1 is SQVTM, CDR2 ANQGSEA. V lost 5 bases to trimming and J lost 11 bases; unmatched junction nucleotides: 10. This chain's CDR3 is CSVTGTGWEVQYF. The CDR3 nucleotides read TGCAGCGTTACCGGGACAGGGTGGGAAGTTCAGTACTTC.

This clone was observed a single time. This sequence joins TRBV6-5 and TRBJ1-2; no definite D call. The CDR3 has 16 residues. The V end was cut by 0 bases, the J end by 2 bases, with 13 bases between. The germline V gene encodes CDR1 MNHEY and CDR2 SVGAGI. The DNA of the CDR3 is TGTGCCAGCAGTTACTCCTCCCCGTTGCGGAACTATGGCTACACCTTC. Encoded protein: CASSYSSPLRNYGYTF.

The chain carries TRBV19 and TRBJ1-4; 12 bases map to TRBD1. There are 14 residues in the CDR3. The V gene's germline CDR1 is LNHDA and CDR2 SQIVND (reference sequence). V trimming: 9 bases; J trimming: 8 bases; junction bases outside the gene matches: 7. CDR3: CASRDRGLGEKLFF. The DNA of the CDR3 is TGTGCCAGCCGGGACAGGGGGCTAGGAGAAAAACTGTTTTTT.

On this clone itself: A read error may produce the germline difference seen at one junction end. The gene calls are TRBV7-9 and TRBJ1-1; D not resolved. The germline V gene has CDR1 SEHNR and CDR2 FQNEAQ (reference sequence). This CDR3 contains 12 residues. Here the CDR3 DNA reads TGTTCCAGCAGCTTAGTCGGGACTGAAGCTTTCTTT. Translated: CSSSLVGTEAFF. Combining the CDR3 with reference TRBV7-9 and TRBJ1-1 gives the whole variable domain DTGVSQNPRHKITKRGQNVTFRCDPISEHNRLYWYRQTLGQGPEFLTYFQNEAQLEKSRLLSDRFSAERPKGSFSTLEIQRTEQGDSAMYLCSSSLVGTEAFFGQGTRLTVV.

This chain joins TRBV27 and TRBJ2-1; possibly TRBD1 for D (6 bases). Germline lookup yields CDR1 MNHEY and CDR2 SMNVEV (reference sequence). The CDR3 consists of 13 residues. V lost 3 bases and J lost 10, with 13 bases in between. CDR3 in DNA: TGTGCCAGCAGTTTTTCCACAGGGTGGGAGCAGTTCTTC. Protein: CASSFSTGWEQFF.

The chain employs TRBV5-4 and TRBJ2-3; 7 bases are a match to TRBD2. With 5 bases clipped from V and 0 bases from J, the junction kept 0 bases outside the gene matches. Germline CDR1 is SGHNT and CDR2 is YYREEE (reference sequence). CDR3 length: 13 residues. CDR3 DNA: TGTGCCAGCAGTAGCGGGAGCACAGATACGCAGTATTTT. Protein sequence: CASSSGSTDTQYF.

The chain has TRBV4-2 and TRBJ1-4; possibly TRBD1 for D (5 bases). The CDR3 contains 14 residues. CDR1 and CDR2 from the germline V gene are LGHNA and YNFKEQ. Deletions cut 4 bases from V and 3 bases from J, with 9 bases between. This chain's CDR3 is CASSPGGSNEKLFF. The CDR3 nucleotides are TGTGCCAGCAGCCCCGGGGGATCTAATGAAAAACTGTTTTTT.

V usage is TRBV7-8 and J usage is TRBJ1-1; unclear D gene. Deletions cut 0 bases from V and 2 bases from J, with 10 bases between. The CDR3 is 15 amino acids. Germline V gene lookup returns CDR1 SGHVS and CDR2 FQNEAQ. The CDR3 coding sequence is TGTGCCAGCAGCTTAGCTGGTCGGAGAAACACTGAAGCTTTCTTT. It codes for CASSLAGRRNTEAFF.

The chain combines TRBV4-1 with TRBJ1-6, with TRBD1 matching 10 bases. The V gene end was trimmed by 1 base and the J gene end by 10 bases; junction bases not matched to a gene: 7. The CDR3 runs 16 residues. Germline V gene data show CDR1 as MGHRA and CDR2 as YSYEKL. CDR3: CASSQAFGTGESPLHF. CDR3 sequence (DNA): TGCGCCAGCAGCCAAGCCTTCGGGACAGGGGAGTCACCCCTCCACTTT.

This clone was seen only once. The chain is built from TRBV28 and TRBJ2-5; D gene uncertain. The germline V and J ends were trimmed by 6 bases and 11 bases, with 13 bases remaining between them. Germline-derived CDR1 and CDR2 are MDHEN and SYDVKM. The CDR3 spans 11 residues. The DNA for the CDR3 is TGTGCCAGCAGCCCGTTCCGAGAGCAGTACTTC. Encoded protein: CASSPFREQYF.

Details on this clone: One end of the junction fails to match germline, which may point to a read error. The chain couples TRBV7-9 to TRBJ2-7, with 8 bases matching TRBD1. CDR1 and CDR2 from the germline V gene are SEHNR and FQNEAQ (reference sequence). The CDR3 runs 15 residues. Here the CDR3 DNA reads TGTTCCAGCAGCTTAGGGGGCGGACAGGGCTACGAGCAGTACTTC. As protein: CSSSLGGGQGYEQYF. The entire variable domain, with the rest obtained from reference TRBV7-9 and TRBJ2-7, is as follows: DTGVSQNPRHKITKRGQNVTFRCDPISEHNRLYWYRQTLGQGPEFLTYFQNEAQLEKSRLLSDRFSAERPKGSFSTLEIQRTEQGDSAMYLCSSSLGGGQGYEQYFGPGTRLTVT.

The count of this clone is one. V usage is TRBV7-2 and J usage is TRBJ2-2, with D possibly TRBD1 on 6 matching bases. In germline, CDR1 is SGHTA, CDR2 FQGNSA. Trimming removed 5 bases at V and 0 bases at J, with 13 bases between. There are 16 residues in the CDR3. In nucleotides, the CDR3 is TGTGCCAGCAGCGCCCGGACAGCGACGAACACCGGGGAGCTGTTTTTT. Encoded protein: CASSARTATNTGELFF.

The V and J genes are TRBV9 and TRBJ1-3; D remains unclear. The CDR3 consists of 15 residues. Germline lookup yields CDR1 SGDLS and CDR2 YYNGEE. V was clipped by 2 bases and J by 0 bases, with 9 bases between them. The CDR3 coding sequence is TGTGCCAGCAGCGTGGCGGGGAGCTCTGGAAACACCATATATTTT. It is translated as CASSVAGSSGNTIYF.

The chain joins TRBV25-1 to TRBJ2-3; 9 bases match TRBD1. CDR3 size: 15 residues. The germline V gene encodes CDR1 MGHDK and CDR2 SYGVNS. The J segment lost 6 bases and the V segment lost 7 bases, leaving 11 bases of the junction unmatched. The DNA for the CDR3 is TGTGCCAGCACTAGGGGGACAGGGCCCTTTGATACGCAGTATTTT. The encoded protein is CASTRGTGPFDTQYF.

V is TRBV7-3 and J is TRBJ1-5; D is uncertain. CDR1 is SGHTA and CDR2 is FQGTGA in the germline V gene. The ends were cut back, 6 bases at V and 5 bases at J, with 11 bases in the middle. This CDR3 comprises 13 residues. CDR3 loop: CASSTYFDQPQHF. The CDR3 region has the DNA TGTGCCAGCAGTACTTATTTCGATCAGCCCCAGCATTTT.

V and J are TRBV5-1 and TRBJ2-5; 10 bases match TRBD2. V lost 1 base to trimming and J lost 5 bases; unmatched junction nucleotides: 14. The CDR3 sequence is 18 residues long. Germline CDR1 SGHRS, CDR2 YFSETQ. For the CDR3, the DNA is TGCGCCAGCAGCTTGTTAACTAGCGGGGCGGGGGGGAGGGAGACCCAGTACTTC. Translating gives CASSLLTSGAGGRETQYF.

The chain carries TRBV7-6 and TRBJ1-6; 7 bases map to TRBD1. Looked up from germline, CDR1 is SGHVS and CDR2 is FNYEAQ. The V and J ends lost 5 bases and 3 bases, in that order; junction bases with no gene match: 10. The CDR3 spans 17 residues. CDR3 sequence reads: CASSAVAGTVYNSPLHF. The CDR3 region has the DNA TGTGCCAGCAGCGCAGTGGCCGGGACAGTCTATAATTCACCCCTCCACTTT. The complete variable domain, with remaining parts taken from reference TRBV7-6 and TRBJ1-6, reads GAGVSQSPRYKVTKRGQDVALRCDPISGHVSLYWYRQALGQGPEFLTYFNYEAQQDKSGLPNDRFSAERPEGSISTLTIQRTEQRDSAMYRCASSAVAGTVYNSPLHFGNGTRLTVT.